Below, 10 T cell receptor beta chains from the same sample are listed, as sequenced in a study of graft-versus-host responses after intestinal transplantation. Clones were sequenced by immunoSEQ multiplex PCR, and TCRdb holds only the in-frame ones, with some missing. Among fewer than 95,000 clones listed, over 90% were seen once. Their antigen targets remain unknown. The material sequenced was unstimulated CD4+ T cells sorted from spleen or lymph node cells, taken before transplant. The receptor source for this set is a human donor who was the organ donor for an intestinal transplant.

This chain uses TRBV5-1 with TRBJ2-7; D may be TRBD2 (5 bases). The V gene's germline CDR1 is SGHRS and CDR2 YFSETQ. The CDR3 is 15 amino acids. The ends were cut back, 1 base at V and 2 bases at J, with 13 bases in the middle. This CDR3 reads CASSLRRASTYEQYF. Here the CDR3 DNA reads TGCGCCAGCAGCTTGAGGCGGGCTAGTACCTACGAGCAGTACTTC.

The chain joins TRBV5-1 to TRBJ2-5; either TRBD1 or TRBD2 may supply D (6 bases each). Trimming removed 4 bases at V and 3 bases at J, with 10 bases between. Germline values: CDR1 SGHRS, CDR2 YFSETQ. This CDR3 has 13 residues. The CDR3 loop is CASSGGREETQYF. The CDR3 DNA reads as TGCGCCAGCAGCGGGGGGCGCGAAGAGACCCAGTACTTC.

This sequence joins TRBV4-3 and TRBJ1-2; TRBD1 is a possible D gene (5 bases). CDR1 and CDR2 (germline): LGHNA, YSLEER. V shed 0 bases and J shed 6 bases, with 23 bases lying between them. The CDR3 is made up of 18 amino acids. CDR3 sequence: CASSQELGGTRRGDGYTF. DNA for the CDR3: TGCGCCAGCAGCCAAGAATTGGGTGGGACCCGCCGTGGGGATGGCTACACCTTC.

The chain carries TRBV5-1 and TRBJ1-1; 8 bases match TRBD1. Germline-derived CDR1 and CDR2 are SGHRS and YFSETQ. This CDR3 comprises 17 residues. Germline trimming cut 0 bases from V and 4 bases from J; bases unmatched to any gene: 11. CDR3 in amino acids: CASSLAGQGASSTEAFF. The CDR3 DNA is TGCGCCAGCAGCTTGGCCGGGCAGGGGGCGTCGAGCACTGAAGCTTTCTTT.

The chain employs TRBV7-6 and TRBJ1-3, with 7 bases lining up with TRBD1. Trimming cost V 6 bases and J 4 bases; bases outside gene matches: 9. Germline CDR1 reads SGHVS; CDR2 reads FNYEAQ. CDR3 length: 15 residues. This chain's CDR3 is CASSSDRPRGNTIYF. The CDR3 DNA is TGTGCCAGCAGTTCGGACAGGCCGAGGGGAAACACCATATATTTT. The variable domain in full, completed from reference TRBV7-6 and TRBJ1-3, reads GAGVSQSPRYKVTKRGQDVALRCDPISGHVSLYWYRQALGQGPEFLTYFNYEAQQDKSGLPNDRFSAERPEGSISTLTIQRTEQRDSAMYRCASSSDRPRGNTIYFGEGSWLTVV.

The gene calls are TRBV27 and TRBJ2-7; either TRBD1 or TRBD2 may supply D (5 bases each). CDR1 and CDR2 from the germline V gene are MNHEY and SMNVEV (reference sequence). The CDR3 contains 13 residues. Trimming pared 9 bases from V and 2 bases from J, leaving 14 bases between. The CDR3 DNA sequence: TGTGCCAGTACCCAGGGACCAACCTACGAGCAGTACTTC. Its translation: CASTQGPTYEQYF.

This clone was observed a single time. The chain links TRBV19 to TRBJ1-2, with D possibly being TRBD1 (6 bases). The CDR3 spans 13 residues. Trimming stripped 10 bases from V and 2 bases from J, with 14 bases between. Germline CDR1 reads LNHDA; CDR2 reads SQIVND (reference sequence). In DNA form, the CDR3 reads TGTGCCACACGAACAGGGCCAAACTATGGCTACACCTTC. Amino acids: CATRTGPNYGYTF.

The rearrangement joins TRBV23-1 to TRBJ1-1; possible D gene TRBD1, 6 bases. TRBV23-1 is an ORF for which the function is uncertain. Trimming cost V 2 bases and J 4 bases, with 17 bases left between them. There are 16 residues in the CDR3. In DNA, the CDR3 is TGCGCCAGCAGTCAAAATGGAGTCAGGGGAGTCACTGAAGCTTTCTTT. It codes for CASSQNGVRGVTEAFF.

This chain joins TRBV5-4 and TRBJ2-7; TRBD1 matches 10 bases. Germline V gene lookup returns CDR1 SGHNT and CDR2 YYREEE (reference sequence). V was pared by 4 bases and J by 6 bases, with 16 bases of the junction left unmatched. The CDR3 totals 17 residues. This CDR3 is CASSRGGLGQGSREQYF. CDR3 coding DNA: TGTGCCAGCAGCCGGGGGGGATTGGGACAGGGGAGTCGCGAGCAGTACTTC.

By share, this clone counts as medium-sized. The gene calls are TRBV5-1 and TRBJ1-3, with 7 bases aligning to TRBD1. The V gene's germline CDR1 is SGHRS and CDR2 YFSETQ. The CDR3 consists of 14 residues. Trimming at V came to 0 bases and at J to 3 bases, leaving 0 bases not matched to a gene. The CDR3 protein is CASSLDRGGNTIYF. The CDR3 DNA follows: TGCGCCAGCAGCTTGGACAGGGGTGGAAACACCATATATTTT.